The clone carrying this T cell receptor beta chain showed up just once. This sample was taken from a study of PD-1 blockade in classical Hodgkin lymphoma. Using immunoSEQ multiplex PCR, the repertoire was profiled, and TCRdb retains in-frame clones only, with some absent. Found here are about 98,000 clones, roughly 89% of them singletons; the top ten hold 2.5% to 3.5%. In every patient, relapse followed autologous stem cell transplantation, while exposure to brentuximab vedotin differed. The sequence derives from a human donor with classical Hodgkin lymphoma. The sequencing used peripheral blood mononuclear cells (PBMCs), collected at baseline.

CDR3 bases: TGTGCCAGCAGTTTACCGCCAGGTAGATATGGCTACACCTTC. Protein: CASSLPPGRYGYTF. The rearrangement joins TRBV28 to TRBJ1-2, with unresolved D. In germline, CDR1 is MDHEN, CDR2 SYDVKM. This CDR3 comprises 14 residues. V gave up 2 bases and J gave up 5 bases, with 12 bases separating them.